The clone carrying this TCR beta chain turned up a few times. Its antigen is unidentified. This PCR relied on a set of 60 Vbeta primers and 13 Jbeta primers. The protocol was immunoSEQ multiplex PCR, while the TCRdb copy is restricted to in-frame clones and leaves out a portion. Of approximately 220,000 clones listed, 76% are singletons. The sample originates from a study of cytomegalovirus exposure and HLA in healthy donors. Overall study findings and caveats: TCR beta sequences numbering 15,000 to 20,000 were associated with HLA alleles at 0.05 false discovery rate in a later analysis. On later analysis, the bulk of CMV-associated TCR beta chains appeared to be HLA-restricted. The study dropped some indistinguishable V segments, TRBV6-2 and TRBV6-3 among them.

The CDR3 loop spans 12 amino acids. Germline CDR1 SNHLY, CDR2 FYNNEI. Sequencing was performed on PBMCs. This chain connects TRBV2 to TRBJ2-5; D might be TRBD2 (5 bases). The end of the DNA aligns better with TRBJ2-7, so the J call may be wrong. The TCR comes from a man between 18 and 35 years old in good health and CMV-seronegative. DNA for the CDR3: TGTGCCAGCAGAGCGGAAGCCTACGAGCAGTACTTC. Protein sequence: CASRAEAYEQYF.